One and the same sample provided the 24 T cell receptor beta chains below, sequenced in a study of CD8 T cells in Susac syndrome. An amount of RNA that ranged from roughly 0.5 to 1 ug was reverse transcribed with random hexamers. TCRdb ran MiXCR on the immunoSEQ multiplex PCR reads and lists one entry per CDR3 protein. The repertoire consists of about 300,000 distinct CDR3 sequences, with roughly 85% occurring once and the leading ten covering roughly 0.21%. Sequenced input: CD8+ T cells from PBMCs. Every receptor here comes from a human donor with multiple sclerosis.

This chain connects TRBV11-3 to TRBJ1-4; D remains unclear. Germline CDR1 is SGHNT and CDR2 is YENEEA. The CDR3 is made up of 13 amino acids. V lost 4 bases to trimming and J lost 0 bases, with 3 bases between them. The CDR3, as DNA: TGTGCCAGCAGCTCCACAACTAATGAAAAACTGTTTTTT. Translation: CASSSTTNEKLFF. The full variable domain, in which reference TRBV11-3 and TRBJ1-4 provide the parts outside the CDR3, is EAGVVQSPRYKIIEKKQPVAFWCNPISGHNTLYWYLQNLGQGPELLIRYENEEAVDDSQLPKDRFSAERLKGVDSTLKIQPAELGDSAVYLCASSSTTNEKLFFGSGTQLSVL.

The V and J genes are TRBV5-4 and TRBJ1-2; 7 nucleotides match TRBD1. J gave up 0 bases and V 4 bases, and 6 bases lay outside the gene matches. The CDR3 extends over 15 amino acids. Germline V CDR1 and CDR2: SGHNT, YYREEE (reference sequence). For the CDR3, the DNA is TGTGCCAGCAGCCTGGGACAGAGAGCTAACTATGGCTACACCTTC. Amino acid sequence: CASSLGQRANYGYTF.

CDR3 sequence: CASSQDLMRLAANEQYF. The CDR3 DNA sequence: TGCGCCAGCAGCCAAGATCTAATGCGACTAGCGGCAAACGAGCAGTACTTC. The rearrangement uses TRBV4-3 and TRBJ2-7; 9 bases are a match to TRBD2. J lost 5 bases, V lost 0 bases, and 11 bases had no gene match. The germline CDR1 and CDR2 sequences are LGHNA and YSLEER. The CDR3 is made up of 17 amino acids.

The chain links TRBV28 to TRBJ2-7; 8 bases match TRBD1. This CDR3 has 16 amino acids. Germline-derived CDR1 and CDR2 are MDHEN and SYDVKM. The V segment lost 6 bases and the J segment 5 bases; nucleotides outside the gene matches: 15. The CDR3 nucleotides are TGTGCCAGCAGGGAACTCTCGGACAGGGTAAAGGACGAGCAGTACTTC. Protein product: CASRELSDRVKDEQYF.

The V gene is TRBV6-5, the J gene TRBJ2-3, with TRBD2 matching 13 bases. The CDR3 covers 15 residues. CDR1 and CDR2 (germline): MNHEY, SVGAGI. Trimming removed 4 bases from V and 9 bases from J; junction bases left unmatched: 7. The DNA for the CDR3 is TGTGCCAGCAGTTGGACTAGCGGGAGTGGATCCACGCAGTATTTT. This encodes CASSWTSGSGSTQYF.

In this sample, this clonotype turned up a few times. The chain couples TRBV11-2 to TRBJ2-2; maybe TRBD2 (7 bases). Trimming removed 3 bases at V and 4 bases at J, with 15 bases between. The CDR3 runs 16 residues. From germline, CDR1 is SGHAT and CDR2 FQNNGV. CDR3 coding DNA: TGTGCCAGCAGCTTTCTCGGGGGCGGGAGCACCGGGGAGCTGTTTTTT. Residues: CASSFLGGGSTGELFF.

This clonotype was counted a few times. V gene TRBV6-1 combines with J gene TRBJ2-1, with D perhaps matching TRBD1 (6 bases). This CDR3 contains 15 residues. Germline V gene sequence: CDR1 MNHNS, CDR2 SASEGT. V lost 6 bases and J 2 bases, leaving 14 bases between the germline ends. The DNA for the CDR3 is TGTGCCAGCAGCCTAACAGGGTCAACCTACAATGAGCAGTTCTTC. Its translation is CASSLTGSTYNEQFF.

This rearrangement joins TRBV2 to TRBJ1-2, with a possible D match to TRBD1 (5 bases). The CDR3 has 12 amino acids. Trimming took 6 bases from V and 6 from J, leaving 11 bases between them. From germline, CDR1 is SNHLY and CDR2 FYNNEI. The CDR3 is CASRAGSHGYTF. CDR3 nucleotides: TGTGCCAGCAGAGCAGGGTCCCATGGCTACACCTTC.

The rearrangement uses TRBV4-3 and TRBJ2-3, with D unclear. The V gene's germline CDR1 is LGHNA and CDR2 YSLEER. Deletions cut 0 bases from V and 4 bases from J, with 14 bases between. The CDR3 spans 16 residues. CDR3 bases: TGCGCCAGCAGCCAAGATTCGTGGAAAACAGCAGATACGCAGTATTTT. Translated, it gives CASSQDSWKTADTQYF.

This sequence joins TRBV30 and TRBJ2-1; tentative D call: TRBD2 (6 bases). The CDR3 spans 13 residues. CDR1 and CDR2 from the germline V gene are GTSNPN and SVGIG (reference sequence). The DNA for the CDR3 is TGTGCTGTGGGGAGGAGCTCCTACAATGAGCAGTTCTTC. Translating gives CAVGRSSYNEQFF.

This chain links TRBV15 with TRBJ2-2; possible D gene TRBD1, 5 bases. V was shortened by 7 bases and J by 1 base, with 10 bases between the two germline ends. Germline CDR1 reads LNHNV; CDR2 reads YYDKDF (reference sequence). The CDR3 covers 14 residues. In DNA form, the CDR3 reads TGTGCCACCAACGGACACCGGAACACCGGGGAGCTGTTTTTT. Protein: CATNGHRNTGELFF.

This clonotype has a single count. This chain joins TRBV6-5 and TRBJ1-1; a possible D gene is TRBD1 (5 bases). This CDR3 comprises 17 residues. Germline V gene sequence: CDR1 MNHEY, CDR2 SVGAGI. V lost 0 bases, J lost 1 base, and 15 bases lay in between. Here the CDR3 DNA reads TGTGCCAGCAGTTACTCGGGCGGGGCGAGGAAGAACACTGAAGCTTTCTTT. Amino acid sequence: CASSYSGGARKNTEAFF.

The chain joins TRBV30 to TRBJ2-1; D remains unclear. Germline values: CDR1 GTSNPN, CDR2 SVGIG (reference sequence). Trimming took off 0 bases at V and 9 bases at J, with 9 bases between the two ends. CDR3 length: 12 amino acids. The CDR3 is CAWSVMNTEQFF. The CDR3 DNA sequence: TGTGCCTGGAGTGTAATGAATACTGAGCAGTTCTTC.

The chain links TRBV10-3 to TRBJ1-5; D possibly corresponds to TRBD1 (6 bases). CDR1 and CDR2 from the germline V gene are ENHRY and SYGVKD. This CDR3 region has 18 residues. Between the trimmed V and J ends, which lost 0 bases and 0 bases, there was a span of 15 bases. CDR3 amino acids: CAISESYRTDYSNQPQHF. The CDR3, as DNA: TGTGCCATCAGTGAGTCGTACAGGACAGATTATAGCAATCAGCCCCAGCATTTT.

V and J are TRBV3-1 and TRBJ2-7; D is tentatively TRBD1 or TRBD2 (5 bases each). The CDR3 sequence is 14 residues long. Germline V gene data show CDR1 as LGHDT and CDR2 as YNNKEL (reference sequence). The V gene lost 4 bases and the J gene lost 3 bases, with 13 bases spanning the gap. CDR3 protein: CASSLRDGDYEQYF. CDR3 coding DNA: TGTGCCAGCAGCCTTCGGGACGGAGACTACGAGCAGTACTTC.

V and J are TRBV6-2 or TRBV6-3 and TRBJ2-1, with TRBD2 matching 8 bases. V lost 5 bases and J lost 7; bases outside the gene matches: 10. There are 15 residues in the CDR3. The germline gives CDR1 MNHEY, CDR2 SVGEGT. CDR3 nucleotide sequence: TGTGCCAGCAGTCCTATAGCGGGAAATAGGAATGAGCAGTTCTTC. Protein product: CASSPIAGNRNEQFF.

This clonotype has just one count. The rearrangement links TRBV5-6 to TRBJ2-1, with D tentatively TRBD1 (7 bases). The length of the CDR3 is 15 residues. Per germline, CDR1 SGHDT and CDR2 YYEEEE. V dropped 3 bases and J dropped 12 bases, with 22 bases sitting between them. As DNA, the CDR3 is TGTGCCAGCAGCTCCCTCCAGGGGTGGCAGGGGGGGCAGTTCTTC. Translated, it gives CASSSLQGWQGGQFF. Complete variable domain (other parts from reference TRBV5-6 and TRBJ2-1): DAGVTQSPTHLIKTRGQQVTLRCSPKSGHDTVSWYQQALGQGPQFIFQYYEEEERQRGNFPDRFSGHQFPNYSSELNVNALLLGDSALYLCASSSLQGWQGGQFFGPGTRLTVL.

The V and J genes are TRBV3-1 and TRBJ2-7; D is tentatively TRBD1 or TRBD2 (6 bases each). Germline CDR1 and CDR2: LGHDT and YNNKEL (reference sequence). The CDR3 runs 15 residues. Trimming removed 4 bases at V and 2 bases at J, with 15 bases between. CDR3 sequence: CASSLGGTSAYEQYF. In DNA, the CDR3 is TGTGCCAGCAGCCTTGGGGGGACAAGCGCCTACGAGCAGTACTTC.

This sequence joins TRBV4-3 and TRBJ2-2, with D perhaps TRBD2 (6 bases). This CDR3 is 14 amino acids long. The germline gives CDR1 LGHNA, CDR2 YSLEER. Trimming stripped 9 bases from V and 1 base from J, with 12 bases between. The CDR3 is CASSFGRNTGELFF. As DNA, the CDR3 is TGCGCCAGTTCCTTCGGGAGGAACACCGGGGAGCTGTTTTTT.

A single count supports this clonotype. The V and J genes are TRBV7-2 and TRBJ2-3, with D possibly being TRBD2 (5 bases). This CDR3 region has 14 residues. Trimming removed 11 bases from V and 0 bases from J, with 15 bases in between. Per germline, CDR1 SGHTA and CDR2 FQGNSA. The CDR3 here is CAQAGGGSTDTQYF. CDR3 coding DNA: TGTGCCCAGGCGGGCGGCGGGAGCACAGATACGCAGTATTTT.

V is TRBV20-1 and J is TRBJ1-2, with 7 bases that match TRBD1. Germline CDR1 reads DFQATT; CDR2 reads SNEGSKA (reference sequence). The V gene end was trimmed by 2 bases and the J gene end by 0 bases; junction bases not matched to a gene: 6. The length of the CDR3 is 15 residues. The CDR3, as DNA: TGCAGTGCTAGAAGGGACAGCCCACCTAACTATGGCTACACCTTC. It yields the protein CSARRDSPPNYGYTF.

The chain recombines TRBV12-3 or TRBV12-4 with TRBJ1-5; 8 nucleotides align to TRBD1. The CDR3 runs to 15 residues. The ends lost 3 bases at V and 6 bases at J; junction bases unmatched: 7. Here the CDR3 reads CASSFAGGWGQPQHF. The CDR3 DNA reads TGTGCCAGCAGTTTCGCAGGGGGCTGGGGTCAGCCCCAGCATTTT.

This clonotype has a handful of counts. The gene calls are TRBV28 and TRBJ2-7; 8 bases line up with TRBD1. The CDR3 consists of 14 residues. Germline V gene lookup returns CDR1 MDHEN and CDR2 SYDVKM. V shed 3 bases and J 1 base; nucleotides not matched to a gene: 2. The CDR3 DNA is TGTGCCAGCAGTTTGAGGACAGGGTCCTACGAGCAGTACTTC. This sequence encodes CASSLRTGSYEQYF.

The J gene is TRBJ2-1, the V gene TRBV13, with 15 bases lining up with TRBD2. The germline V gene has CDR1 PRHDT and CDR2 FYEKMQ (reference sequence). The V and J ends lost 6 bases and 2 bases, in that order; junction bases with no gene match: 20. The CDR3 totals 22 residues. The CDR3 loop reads CASSRSPSGTSGRWRTYNEQFF. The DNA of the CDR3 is TGTGCCAGCAGTCGATCCCCGTCCGGGACTAGCGGGAGGTGGAGAACCTACAATGAGCAGTTCTTC.